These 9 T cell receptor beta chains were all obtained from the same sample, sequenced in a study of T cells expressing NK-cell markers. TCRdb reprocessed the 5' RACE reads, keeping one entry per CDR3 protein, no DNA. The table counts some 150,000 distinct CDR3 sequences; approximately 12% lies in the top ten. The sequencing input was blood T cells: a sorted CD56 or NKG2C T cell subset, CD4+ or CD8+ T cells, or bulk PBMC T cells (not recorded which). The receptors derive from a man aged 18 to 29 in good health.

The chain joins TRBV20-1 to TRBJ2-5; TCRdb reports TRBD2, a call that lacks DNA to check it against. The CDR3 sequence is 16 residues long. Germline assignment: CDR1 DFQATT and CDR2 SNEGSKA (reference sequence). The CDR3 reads CSARPVAREYQETQYF.

The chain's CDR3 is CSARDPGLAGVSEQFF. The rearrangement uses TRBV20-1 and TRBJ2-1; the D call of TRBD2 rests on TCRdb alone, since no DNA is present to check it. The germline gives CDR1 DFQATT, CDR2 SNEGSKA (reference sequence). The CDR3 length is 16 residues.

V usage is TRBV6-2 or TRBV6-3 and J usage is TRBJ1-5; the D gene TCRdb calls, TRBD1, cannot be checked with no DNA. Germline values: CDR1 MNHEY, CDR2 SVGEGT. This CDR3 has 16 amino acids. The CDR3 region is CASSYAGEMWNQPQHF.

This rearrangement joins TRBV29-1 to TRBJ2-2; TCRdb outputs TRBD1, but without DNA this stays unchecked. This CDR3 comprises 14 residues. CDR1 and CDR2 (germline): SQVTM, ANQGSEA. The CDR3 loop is CSGAGGTEAGELFF.

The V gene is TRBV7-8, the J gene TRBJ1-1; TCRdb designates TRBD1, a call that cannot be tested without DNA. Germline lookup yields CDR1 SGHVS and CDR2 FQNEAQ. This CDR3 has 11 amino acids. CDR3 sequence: CASSFDREAFF.

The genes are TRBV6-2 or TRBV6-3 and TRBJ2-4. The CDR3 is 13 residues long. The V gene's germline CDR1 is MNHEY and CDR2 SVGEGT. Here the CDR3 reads CASRLKGKNIQYF.

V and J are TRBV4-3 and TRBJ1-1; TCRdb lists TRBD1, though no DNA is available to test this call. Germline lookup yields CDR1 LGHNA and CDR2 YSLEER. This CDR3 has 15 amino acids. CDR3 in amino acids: CASSQDSGQGARAFF.

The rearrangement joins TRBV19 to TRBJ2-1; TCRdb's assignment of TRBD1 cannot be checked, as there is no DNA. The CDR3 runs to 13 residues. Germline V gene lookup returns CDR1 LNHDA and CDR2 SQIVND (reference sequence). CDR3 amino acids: CASNSLGVGEQFF.

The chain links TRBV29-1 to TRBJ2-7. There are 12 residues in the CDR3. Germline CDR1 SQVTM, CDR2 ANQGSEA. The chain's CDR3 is CSVVYSMHEQYF.